The rows below give T cell receptor beta chains drawn from one sample of a study of shared clonotypes between healthy human individuals. Sequencing was performed with immunoSEQ multiplex PCR; in TCRdb, only in-frame clones are kept and a portion is missing. The sample shows 490,000 or so clones, about 82% of them seen only once. The source material was PBMCs. The source is a woman in her thirties or forties in good health. Some clones in this sample may be carry-over from other donors' samples. CDR3s include the opening cysteine and the closing phenylalanine or tryptophan. Fields, in order: D gene, V gene, J gene, clone size, CDR3 protein, CDR3 DNA. The D gene is left open where the match is weak. Only part of the rows carry a size: once, few, many, or a class if the clone is expanded.

TRBD1	TRBV6-5	TRBJ1-2	.	CASSPRGQGYYGYTF	TGTGCCAGCAGTCCGCGGGGACAGGGATACTATGGCTACACCTTC
.	TRBV4-1	TRBJ1-5	.	CASSRGGDQPQHF	TGTGCCAGCAGCCGCGGGGGGGATCAGCCCCAGCATTTT
.	TRBV6-1	TRBJ1-4	few	CASSEQPNEKLFF	TGTGCCAGCAGTGAACAGCCTAATGAAAAACTGTTTTTT
.	TRBV5-1	TRBJ2-5	.	CASSSTFETQYF	TGCGCCAGCAGCTCTACGTTCGAGACCCAGTACTTC
.	TRBV19	TRBJ2-5	.	CASSMVNRRETQYF	TGTGCCAGTAGTATGGTTAACAGACGAGAGACCCAGTACTTC
.	TRBV7-3	TRBJ1-2	.	CASSEQQGRGYTF	TGTGCCAGCAGCGAACAACAGGGTCGCGGCTACACCTTC
TRBD2	TRBV5-4	TRBJ2-5	many	CASSLVAGGAETQYF	TGTGCCAGCAGCTTGGTAGCGGGAGGGGCGGAGACCCAGTACTTC
.	TRBV10-3	TRBJ1-3	.	CAISEREPGNTIYF	TGTGCCATCAGTGAGCGGGAACCTGGAAACACCATATATTTT
TRBD2	TRBV7-2	TRBJ2-1	.	CASSLLAGRGRYEQFF	TGTGCCAGCAGCTTACTAGCGGGAAGGGGGCGTTATGAGCAGTTCTTC
.	TRBV4-1	TRBJ2-5	once	CASSRELQETQYF	TGCGCCAGCAGCCGGGAGTTGCAAGAGACCCAGTACTTC
TRBD1	TRBV18	TRBJ2-2	many	CASSSDRVAGELFF	TGTGCCAGCTCATCGGACAGGGTGGCCGGGGAGCTGTTTTTT
.	TRBV19	TRBJ2-5	.	CASSPGTAQETQYF	TGTGCCAGTAGTCCCGGGACGGCCCAAGAGACCCAGTACTTC
.	TRBV15	TRBJ2-6	.	CATSRERGVGANVLTF	TGTGCCACCAGCAGAGAGCGTGGGGTCGGGGCCAACGTCCTGACTTTC
.	TRBV29-1	TRBJ2-2	.	CSAEGDPRELFF	TGCAGCGCCGAAGGAGACCCAAGGGAGCTGTTTTTT
.	TRBV7-9	TRBJ2-3	.	CASSFGGMADLGDTQYF	TGTGCCAGCAGCTTCGGAGGTATGGCGGATCTGGGGGATACGCAGTATTTT
TRBD2	TRBV10-2	TRBJ2-1	.	CASSDLALAAYNEQFF	TGCGCCAGCAGTGATTTGGCGCTAGCGGCGTACAATGAGCAGTTCTTC
TRBD1	TRBV5-1	TRBJ1-5	.	CASSLEGAQHGPQHF	TGCGCCAGCAGCTTGGAGGGGGCCCAACATGGACCCCAGCATTTT
.	TRBV2	TRBJ2-2	.	CASISGIAGELFF	TGTGCCAGCATATCCGGGATCGCCGGGGAGCTGTTTTTT
.	TRBV30	TRBJ1-4	.	CAWSVLSTNEKLFF	TGTGCCTGGAGTGTTCTCTCAACTAATGAAAAACTGTTTTTT
.	TRBV30	TRBJ1-6	once	CAWSRGYNSPLHF	TGTGCCTGGAGTCGGGGGTATAATTCACCCCTCCACTTT
TRBD2	TRBV2	TRBJ2-1	.	CASSVGLAESSYNEQFF	TGTGCCAGCAGTGTAGGTCTAGCGGAGAGCTCCTACAATGAGCAGTTCTTC
.	TRBV27	TRBJ1-1	many	CASSLSGGRTEAFF	TGTGCCAGCAGTTTATCGGGGGGGCGGACTGAAGCTTTCTTT
.	TRBV2	TRBJ2-3	few	CASSDQFTDTQYF	TGTGCCAGCAGTGATCAGTTCACAGATACGCAGTATTTT
.	TRBV11-1	TRBJ2-1	.	CASSLRPDYNEQFF	TGTGCCAGCAGCTTACGTCCGGATTACAATGAGCAGTTCTTC
TRBD2	TRBV27	TRBJ2-7	once	CASNPLGLAGGTYEQYF	TGTGCCAGCAATCCCCTTGGACTTGCGGGAGGTACCTACGAGCAGTACTTC